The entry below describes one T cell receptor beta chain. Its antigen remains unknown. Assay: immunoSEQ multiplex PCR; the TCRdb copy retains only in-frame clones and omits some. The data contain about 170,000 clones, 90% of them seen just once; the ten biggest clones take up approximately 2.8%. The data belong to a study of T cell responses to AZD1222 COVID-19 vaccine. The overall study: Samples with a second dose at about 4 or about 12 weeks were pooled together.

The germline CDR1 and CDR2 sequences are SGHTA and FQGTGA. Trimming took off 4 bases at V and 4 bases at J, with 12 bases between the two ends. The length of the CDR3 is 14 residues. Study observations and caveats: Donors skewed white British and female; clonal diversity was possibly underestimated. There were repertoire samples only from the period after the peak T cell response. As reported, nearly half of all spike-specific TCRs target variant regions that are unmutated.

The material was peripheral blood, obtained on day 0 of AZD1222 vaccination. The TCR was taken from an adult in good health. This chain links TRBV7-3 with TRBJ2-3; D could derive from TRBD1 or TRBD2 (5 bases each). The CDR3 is CASSSGAGADTQYF. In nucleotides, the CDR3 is TGTGCCAGCAGCTCTGGGGCCGGGGCAGATACGCAGTATTTT.